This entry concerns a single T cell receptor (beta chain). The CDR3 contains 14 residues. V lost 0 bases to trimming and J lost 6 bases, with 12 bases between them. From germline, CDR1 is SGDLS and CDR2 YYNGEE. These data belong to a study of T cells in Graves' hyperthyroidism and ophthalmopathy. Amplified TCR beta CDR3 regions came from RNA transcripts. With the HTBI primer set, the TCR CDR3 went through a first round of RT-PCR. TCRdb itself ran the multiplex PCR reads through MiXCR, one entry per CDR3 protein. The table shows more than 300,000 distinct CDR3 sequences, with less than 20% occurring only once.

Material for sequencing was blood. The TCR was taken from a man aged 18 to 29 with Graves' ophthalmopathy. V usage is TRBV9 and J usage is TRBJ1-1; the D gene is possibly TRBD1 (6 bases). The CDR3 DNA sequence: TGTGCCAGCAGCGTAGTGAGGGGGGAGGCTGAAGCTTTCTTT. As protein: CASSVVRGEAEAFF.